This is a list of T cell receptor beta chains from one sample in a study of long-term antiretroviral therapy in people with HIV. The method was immunoSEQ multiplex PCR; TCRdb's version includes in-frame clones alone and lacks a portion of them. The repertoire holds some 23,000 clones, with less than 80% as singletons. Sequenced here: unsorted PBMCs, sampled 1.2 years after starting antiretroviral therapy. These receptor sequences come from a woman in her thirties or forties with HIV. Each CDR3 is given with its conserved first and last residue. The D gene is left open where the match is weak. Clone sizes are given selectively: once, few, many, or a class where the clone is expanded.

D	J	size	V	DNA	CDR3
TRBD2	TRBJ2-1	-	TRBV18	TGTGCCAGCTCACCAGGGAGCGGGGTGAACAATGAGCAGTTCTTC	CASSPGSGVNNEQFF
-	TRBJ1-4	-	TRBV6-5	TGTGCCAGCGGGAAAAGGGCGACCTACAATGAAAAACTGTTTTTT	CASGKRATYNEKLFF
TRBD1	TRBJ1-5	once	TRBV5-8	TGTGCCAGCAGCCGAGGGACAGATCTTTATAGCAATCAGCCCCAGCATTTT	CASSRGTDLYSNQPQHF
TRBD1	TRBJ1-1	-	TRBV14	TGTGCCAGCAGCACAGGGGTGAACACTGAAGCTTTCTTT	CASSTGVNTEAFF
TRBD2	TRBJ2-1	once	TRBV30	TGTGCCTGGGCGAAAGCGGGGGAAAGCTCCTACAATGAGCAGTTCTTC	CAWAKAGESSYNEQFF
-	TRBJ1-5	-	TRBV16	TGTGCCAGCAGCCAATTTCCCGGGGCGGGTCAGCCCCAGCATTTT	CASSQFPGAGQPQHF
TRBD1	TRBJ1-1	-	TRBV29-1	TGCAGCGTGACTCGACAGGGCACGAACACTGAAGCTTTCTTT	CSVTRQGTNTEAFF
-	TRBJ2-3	-	TRBV9	TGTGCCAGCAGCACCCAGGGATGGACAGATACGCAGTATTTT	CASSTQGWTDTQYF
TRBD1	TRBJ2-5	-	TRBV6-5	TGTGCCAGCAGGCCCGGACAGGGGGCCAGGGAGACCCAGTACTTC	CASRPGQGARETQYF
TRBD1	TRBJ2-3	-	TRBV15	TGTGCCACCAGCGACCCCCAAGGCTGGGACAGGGGGACAGATACGCAGTATTTT	CATSDPQGWDRGTDTQYF
TRBD1	TRBJ2-1	-	TRBV18	TGTGCCAGCTCACGGACAGGGGAACACAATGAGCAGTTCTTC	CASSRTGEHNEQFF
-	TRBJ1-1	-	TRBV6-5	TGTGCCAGCAGTGTCGGCGGGGGGCGAGACACTGAAGCTTTCTTT	CASSVGGGRDTEAFF
TRBD2	TRBJ2-1	-	TRBV7-8	TGTGCCAGCAGCTTAGATCGGGGGGGCGACCCGGAGCAGTTCTTC	CASSLDRGGDPEQFF
-	TRBJ1-1	-	TRBV18	TGTGCCAGCTCACCACCGAGCAGGACCTTGTACACTGAAGCTTTCTTT	CASSPPSRTLYTEAFF